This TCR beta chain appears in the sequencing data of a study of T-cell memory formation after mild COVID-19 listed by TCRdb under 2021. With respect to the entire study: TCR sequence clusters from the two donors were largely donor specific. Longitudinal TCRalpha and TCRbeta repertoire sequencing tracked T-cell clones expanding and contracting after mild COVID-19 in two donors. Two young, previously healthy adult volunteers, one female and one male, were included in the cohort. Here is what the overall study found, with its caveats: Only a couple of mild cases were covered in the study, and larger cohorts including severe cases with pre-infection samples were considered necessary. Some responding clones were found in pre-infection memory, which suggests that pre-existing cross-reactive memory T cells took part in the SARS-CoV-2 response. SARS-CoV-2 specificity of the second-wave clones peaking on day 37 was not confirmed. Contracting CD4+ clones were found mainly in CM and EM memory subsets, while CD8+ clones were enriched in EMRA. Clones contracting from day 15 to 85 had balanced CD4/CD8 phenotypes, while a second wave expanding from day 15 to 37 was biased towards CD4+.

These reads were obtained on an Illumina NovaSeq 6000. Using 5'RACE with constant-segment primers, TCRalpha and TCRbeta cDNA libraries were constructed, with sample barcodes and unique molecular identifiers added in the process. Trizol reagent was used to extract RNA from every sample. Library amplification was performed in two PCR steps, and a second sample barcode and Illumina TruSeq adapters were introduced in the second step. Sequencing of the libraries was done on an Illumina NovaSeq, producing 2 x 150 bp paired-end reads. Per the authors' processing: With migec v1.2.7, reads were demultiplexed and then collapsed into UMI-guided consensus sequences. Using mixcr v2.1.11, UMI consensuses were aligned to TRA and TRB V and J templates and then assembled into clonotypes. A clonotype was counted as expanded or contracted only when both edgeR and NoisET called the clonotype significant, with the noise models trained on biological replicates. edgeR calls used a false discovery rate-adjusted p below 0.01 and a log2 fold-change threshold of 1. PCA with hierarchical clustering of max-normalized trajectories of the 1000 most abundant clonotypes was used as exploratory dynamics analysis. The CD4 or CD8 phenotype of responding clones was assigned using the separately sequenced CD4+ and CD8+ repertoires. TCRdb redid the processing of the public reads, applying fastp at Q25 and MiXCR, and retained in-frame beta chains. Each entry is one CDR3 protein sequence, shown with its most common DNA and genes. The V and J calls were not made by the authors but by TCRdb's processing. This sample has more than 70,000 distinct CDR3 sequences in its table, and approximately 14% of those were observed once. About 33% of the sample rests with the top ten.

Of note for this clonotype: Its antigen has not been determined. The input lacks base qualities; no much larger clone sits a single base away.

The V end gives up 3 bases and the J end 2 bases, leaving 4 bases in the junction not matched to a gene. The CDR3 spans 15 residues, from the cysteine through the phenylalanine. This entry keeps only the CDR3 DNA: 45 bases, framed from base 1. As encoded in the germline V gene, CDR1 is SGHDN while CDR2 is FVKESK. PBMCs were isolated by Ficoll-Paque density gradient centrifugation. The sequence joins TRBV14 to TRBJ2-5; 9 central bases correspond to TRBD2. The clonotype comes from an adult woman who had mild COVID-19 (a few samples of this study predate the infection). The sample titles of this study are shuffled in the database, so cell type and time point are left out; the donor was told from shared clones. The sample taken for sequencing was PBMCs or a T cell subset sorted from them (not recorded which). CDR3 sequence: CASSQILAGQETQYF. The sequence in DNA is TGTGCCAGCAGCCAGATACTAGCGGGTCAAGAGACCCAGTACTTC.